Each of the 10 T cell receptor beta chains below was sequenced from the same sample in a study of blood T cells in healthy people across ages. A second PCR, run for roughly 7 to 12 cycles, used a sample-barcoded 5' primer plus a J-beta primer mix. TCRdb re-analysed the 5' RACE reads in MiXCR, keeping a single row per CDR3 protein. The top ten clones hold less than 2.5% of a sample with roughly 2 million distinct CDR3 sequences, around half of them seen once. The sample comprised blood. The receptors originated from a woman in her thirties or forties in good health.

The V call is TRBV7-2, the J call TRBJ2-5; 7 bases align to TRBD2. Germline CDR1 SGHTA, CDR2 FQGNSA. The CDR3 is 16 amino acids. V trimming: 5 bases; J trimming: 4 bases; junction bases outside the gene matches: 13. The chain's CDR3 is CASSLGASGRGETQYF. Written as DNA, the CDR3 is TGTGCCAGCAGCCTGGGAGCTAGCGGTAGGGGAGAGACCCAGTACTTC.

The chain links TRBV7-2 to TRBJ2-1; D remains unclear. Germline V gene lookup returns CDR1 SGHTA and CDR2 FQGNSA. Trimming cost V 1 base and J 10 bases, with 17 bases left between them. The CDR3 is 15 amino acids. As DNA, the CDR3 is TGTGCCAGCAGCTTAGAGTGGTCCAGCTCCTACGAGCAGTTCTTC. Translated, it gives CASSLEWSSSYEQFF.

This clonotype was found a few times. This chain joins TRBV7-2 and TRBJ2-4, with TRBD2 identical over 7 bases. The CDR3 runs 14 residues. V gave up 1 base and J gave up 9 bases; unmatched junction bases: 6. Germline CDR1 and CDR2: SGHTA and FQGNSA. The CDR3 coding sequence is TGTGCCAGCAGCTTAGAGTTCCTAGCGGTCATTCAGTACTTC. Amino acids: CASSLEFLAVIQYF.

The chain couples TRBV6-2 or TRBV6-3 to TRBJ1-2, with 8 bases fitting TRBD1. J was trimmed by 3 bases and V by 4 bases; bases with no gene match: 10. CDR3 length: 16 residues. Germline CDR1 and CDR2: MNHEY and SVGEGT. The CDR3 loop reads CASSSKPSTGDYGYTF. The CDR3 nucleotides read TGTGCCAGCAGTTCAAAACCCTCGACAGGGGACTATGGCTACACCTTC.

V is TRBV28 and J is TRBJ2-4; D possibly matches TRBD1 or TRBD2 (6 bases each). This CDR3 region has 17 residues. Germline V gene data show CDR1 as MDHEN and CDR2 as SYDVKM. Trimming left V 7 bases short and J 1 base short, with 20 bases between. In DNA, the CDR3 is TGTGCCAGCATTGGGTCGATGGGGGGCGCGGCCAAAAACATTCAGTACTTC. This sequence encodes CASIGSMGGAAKNIQYF.

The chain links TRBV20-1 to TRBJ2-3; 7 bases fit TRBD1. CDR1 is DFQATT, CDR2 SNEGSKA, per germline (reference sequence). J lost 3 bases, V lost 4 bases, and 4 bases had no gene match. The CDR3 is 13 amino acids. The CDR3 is CSAIDRETDTQYF. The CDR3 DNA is TGCAGTGCTATTGACAGGGAAACAGATACGCAGTATTTT.

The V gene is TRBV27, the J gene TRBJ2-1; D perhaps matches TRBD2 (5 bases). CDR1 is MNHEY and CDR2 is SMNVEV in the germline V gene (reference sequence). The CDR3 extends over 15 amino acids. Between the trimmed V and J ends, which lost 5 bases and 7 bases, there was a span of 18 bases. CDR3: CASSLSATGENEQFF. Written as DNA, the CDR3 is TGTGCCAGCAGTCTCAGCGCAACCGGGGAAAATGAGCAGTTCTTC.

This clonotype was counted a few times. The CDR3 DNA reads as TGCGCCAGCAGCCCTGGACTAGCCTGGGAGACCCAGTACTTC. Translation: CASSPGLAWETQYF. The V and J genes are TRBV5-1 and TRBJ2-5; TRBD2 matches 8 bases. Germline CDR1 is SGHRS and CDR2 is YFSETQ. This CDR3 region has 14 residues. The V and J ends lost 4 bases and 5 bases, in that order; junction bases with no gene match: 7.

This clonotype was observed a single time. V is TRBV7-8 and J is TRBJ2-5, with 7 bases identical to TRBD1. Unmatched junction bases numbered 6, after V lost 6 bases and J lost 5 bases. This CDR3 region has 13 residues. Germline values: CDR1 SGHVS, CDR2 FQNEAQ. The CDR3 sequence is CASRGGPFETQYF. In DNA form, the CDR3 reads TGTGCCAGCAGAGGGGGCCCGTTTGAGACCCAGTACTTC.

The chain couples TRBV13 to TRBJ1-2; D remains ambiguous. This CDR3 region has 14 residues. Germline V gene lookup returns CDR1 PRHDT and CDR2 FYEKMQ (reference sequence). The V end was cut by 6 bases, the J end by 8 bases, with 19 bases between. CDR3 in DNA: TGTGCCAGCAGTTCCACCGGCGGTCCTGGCGGCTACACCTTC. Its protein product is CASSSTGGPGGYTF. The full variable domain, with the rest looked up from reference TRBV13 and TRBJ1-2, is AAGVIQSPRHLIKEKRETATLKCYPIPRHDTVYWYQQGPGQDPQFLISFYEKMQSDKGSIPDRFSAQQFSDYHSELNMSSLELGDSALYFCASSSTGGPGGYTFGSGTRLTVV.